Listed here is a single T cell receptor (beta chain). The antigen remains undetermined. These data belong to a study of CD8 T cells in Susac syndrome. Findings of the study overall: The study recognized that the number of individuals in its TCR sequencing and HLA analysis was relatively small.

The RNA input was 0.5 to 1 ug, and it was reverse transcribed with random hexamers. Using its own MiXCR run on the immunoSEQ multiplex PCR reads, TCRdb lists one record per CDR3 protein. The sample includes roughly 200,000 distinct CDR3 sequences, 85% to 95% of them seen just once. The authors sequenced TCR beta from blood CD8+ and CD4+ T cells. FACS enriched CD8+ TEMRA cells, while bulk CD8+ and CD4+ were negatively isolated. Germline CDR1 reads DFQATT; CDR2 reads SNEGSKA (reference sequence). The trim removed 0 bases at V and 8 bases at J, leaving 4 bases unmatched. The CDR3 consists of 13 residues.

The chain uses TRBV20-1 and TRBJ2-1; TRBD2 matches at 7 bases. Sequencing was done on a sample of CD4+ T cells from PBMCs. This receptor was taken from a human donor in good health. The CDR3 nucleotides read TGCAGTGCTAGAGATCTTAGCGGGTATGAGCAGTTCTTC. Translating it yields CSARDLSGYEQFF.